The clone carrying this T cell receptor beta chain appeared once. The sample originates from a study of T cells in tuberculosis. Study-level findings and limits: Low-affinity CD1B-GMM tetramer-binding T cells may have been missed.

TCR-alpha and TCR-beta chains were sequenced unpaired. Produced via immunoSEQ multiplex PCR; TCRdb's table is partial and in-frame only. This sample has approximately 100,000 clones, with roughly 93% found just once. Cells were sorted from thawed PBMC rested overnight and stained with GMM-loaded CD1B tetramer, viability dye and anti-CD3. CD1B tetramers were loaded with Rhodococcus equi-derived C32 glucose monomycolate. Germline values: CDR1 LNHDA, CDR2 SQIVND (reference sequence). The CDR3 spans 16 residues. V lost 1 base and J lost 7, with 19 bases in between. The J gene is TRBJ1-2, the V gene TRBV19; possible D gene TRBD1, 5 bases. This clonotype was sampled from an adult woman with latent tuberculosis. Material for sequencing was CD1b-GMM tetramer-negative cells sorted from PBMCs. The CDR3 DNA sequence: TGTGCCAGTAGTATAGGACAGTCTGGAAGGATTGGTGGCTACACCTTC. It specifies CASSIGQSGRIGGYTF. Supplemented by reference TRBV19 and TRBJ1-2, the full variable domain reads DGGITQSPKYLFRKEGQNVTLSCEQNLNHDAMYWYRQDPGQGLRLIYYSQIVNDFQKGDIAEGYSVSREKKESFPLTVTSAQKNPTAFYLCASSIGQSGRIGGYTFGSGTRLTVV.